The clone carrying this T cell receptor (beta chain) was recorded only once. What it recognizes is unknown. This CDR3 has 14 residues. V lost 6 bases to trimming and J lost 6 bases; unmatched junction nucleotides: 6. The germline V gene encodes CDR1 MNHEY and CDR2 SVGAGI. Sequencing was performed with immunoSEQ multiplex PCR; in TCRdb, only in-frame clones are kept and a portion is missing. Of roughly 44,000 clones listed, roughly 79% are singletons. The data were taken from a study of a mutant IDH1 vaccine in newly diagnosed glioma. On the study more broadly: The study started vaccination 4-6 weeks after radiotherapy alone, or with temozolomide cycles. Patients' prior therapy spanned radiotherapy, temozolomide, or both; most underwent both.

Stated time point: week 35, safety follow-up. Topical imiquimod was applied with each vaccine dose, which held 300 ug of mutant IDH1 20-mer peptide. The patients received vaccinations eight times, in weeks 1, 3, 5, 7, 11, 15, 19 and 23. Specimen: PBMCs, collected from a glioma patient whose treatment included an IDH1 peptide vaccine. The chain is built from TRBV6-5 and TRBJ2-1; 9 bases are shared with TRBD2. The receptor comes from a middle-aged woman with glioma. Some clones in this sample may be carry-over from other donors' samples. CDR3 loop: CASRPGLAFNEQFF. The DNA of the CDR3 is TGTGCCAGCAGACCGGGACTAGCCTTCAATGAGCAGTTCTTC.